Reported below is one T cell receptor (beta chain). The antigen remains unidentified. This sample is drawn from a study of T cells after yellow fever vaccination. Turning to the study itself: Libraries from low-cell-number fractions were prepared with the SMART-Seq v4 Ultra Low Input RNA kit.

Study results and caveats: Although most clonotypes did not, a small share appeared in both CD4 and CD8 compartments.

TCR cDNA, made by 5'RACE template switching, carried an added universal primer site and UMIs. One entry per CDR3 protein results from TCRdb running MiXCR on the 5' RACE reads. The sample has about 320,000 distinct CDR3 sequences; over 8.5% are singletons. The sequence derives from a man aged 18 to 29 who received the YFV17D yellow fever vaccine. The sequencing used CD4+ T cells sorted from PBMCs, collected 45 days after the yellow fever booster vaccination.

DNA of the CDR3: TGTGCCAGCAGTGTAATGGGTGTCCAAGAGACCCAGTACTTC. This encodes CASSVMGVQETQYF. The chain links TRBV12-3 or TRBV12-4 to TRBJ2-5; no firm D call. The V end was cut by 5 bases, the J end by 1 base, with 11 bases between. The length of the CDR3 is 14 residues.